This TCR beta chain was captured by sequencing in a study of T cells after yellow fever vaccination. Study at large: SMART-Seq v4 Ultra Low Input prepared the low-cell-number fractions. Overall study results and limits: Booster sampling recovered most clones from primary vaccination (around 96% CD4, approximately 90% CD8). The secondary response peaked faster, at day 5 versus 15, but was weaker.

Deletions cut 6 bases from V and 7 bases from J, with 10 bases between. The CDR3 contains 11 residues. CDR1 is DFQATT, CDR2 SNEGSKA, per germline (reference sequence). This clonotype was detected a few times. Its specificity is unknown. Universal primer sites and UMIs were introduced during 5'RACE template-switching synthesis of TCR cDNA. In TCRdb, the 5' RACE reads were re-called with MiXCR into one record per CDR3 protein. The table includes more than 300,000 distinct CDR3 sequences, approximately 7% detected once. The V call is TRBV20-1, the J call TRBJ1-5; no reliable D call. The sample in question was PBMCs, obtained 35 to 50 days after the first yellow fever vaccination. This receptor was obtained from a man aged 18 to 30 who received the YFV17D yellow fever vaccine. The CDR3 loop is CSATPRQPQHF. The CDR3, as DNA: TGCAGTGCAACCCCCCGGCAGCCCCAGCATTTT.